Listed below are T cell receptor beta chains from one sample, sequenced in a study of PD-1 blockade in classical Hodgkin lymphoma. This table comes from immunoSEQ multiplex PCR, and its TCRdb copy is limited to in-frame clones, with some not included. The sample lists around 60,000 clones; around 90% were seen once. Sequences were derived from peripheral blood mononuclear cells (PBMCs), sampled before the fourth cycle of nivolumab. These TCRs come from a human donor with classical Hodgkin lymphoma. Both conserved end residues are part of each CDR3. D genes are given only for firm matches. Rows give clone size only sometimes, using once, few, many, or a class for an expanded clone.

v_gene	len	d_gene	j_gene	abundance	CDR3aa	CDR3nt
TRBV11-2	16	TRBD2	TRBJ2-7	-	CASSLGAASGKRPQYF	TGTGCCAGCAGCTTAGGCGCGGCTAGCGGGAAACGACCGCAGTACTTC
TRBV7-2	15	-	TRBJ1-5	-	CASSLIGIGNQPQHF	TGTGCCAGCAGCTTAATCGGAATAGGCAATCAGCCCCAGCATTTT
TRBV6-1	13	TRBD1	TRBJ1-1	-	CASQWDRNTEAFF	TGTGCCAGCCAATGGGACAGGAACACTGAAGCTTTCTTT
TRBV10-1	11	-	TRBJ2-7	few	CASSGGYEQYF	TGCGCCAGCAGTGGTGGGTACGAGCAGTACTTC
TRBV28	14	-	TRBJ1-2	-	CASSLSVRTYGYTF	TGTGCCAGCAGTTTATCGGTCCGCACATATGGCTACACCTTC
TRBV6-6	13	TRBD1	TRBJ1-4	-	CASSPRQGGKLFF	TGTGCCAGCAGCCCCCGACAGGGAGGAAAACTGTTTTTT
TRBV30	11	-	TRBJ1-2	-	CAWRVNYGYTF	TGTGCCTGGAGAGTTAACTATGGCTACACCTTC
TRBV20-1	11	TRBD1	TRBJ2-7	-	CSASTGGEQYF	TGCAGTGCTAGTACAGGGGGAGAGCAGTACTTC
TRBV28	13	-	TRBJ1-3	few	CATKTASGNTIYF	TGTGCCACGAAGACCGCCTCTGGAAACACCATATATTTT
TRBV2	16	-	TRBJ2-2	-	CASSRLTGKISGELFF	TGTGCCAGCAGTCGACTCACAGGGAAGATTTCCGGGGAGCTGTTTTTT
TRBV6-1	13	-	TRBJ2-1	-	CASSPSGEMRQFF	TGTGCCAGCAGCCCGTCCGGCGAAATGAGGCAGTTCTTC
TRBV28	15	-	TRBJ2-7	once	CASSPLRTISYEQYF	TGTGCCAGCAGTCCACTCAGGACAATCTCCTACGAGCAGTACTTC
TRBV27	14	-	TRBJ1-5	-	CASSRGRGLQPQHF	TGTGCCAGCTCCCGGGGCAGGGGCCTCCAGCCCCAGCATTTT
TRBV5-1	15	-	TRBJ2-7	-	CASRTNRDNSYEQYF	TGCGCCAGCAGAACAAACAGGGACAACTCCTACGAGCAGTACTTC
TRBV19	16	TRBD1	TRBJ2-5	-	CASSIARYRGQETQYF	TGTGCCAGTAGTATAGCCCGTTACAGGGGGCAAGAGACCCAGTACTTC
TRBV9	17	TRBD1	TRBJ2-2	once	CASSVGDRGTGTGELFF	TGTGCCAGCAGCGTAGGGGACAGGGGGACGGGCACCGGGGAGCTGTTTTTT
TRBV2	17	-	TRBJ1-6	-	CASSEARGSSYNSPLHF	TGTGCCAGCAGTGAAGCCCGCGGCAGCTCCTATAATTCACCCCTCCACTTT
TRBV11-3	15	-	TRBJ2-1	-	CASSPGQPWSNEQFF	TGTGCCAGCAGCCCCGGACAGCCGTGGAGCAATGAGCAGTTCTTC
TRBV6-1	14	-	TRBJ2-5	once	CASTEARGGETQYF	TGTGCCAGCACCGAAGCCAGGGGGGGAGAGACCCAGTACTTC
TRBV4-2	20	-	TRBJ1-5	-	CASSRLRYPSGEYSNQPQHF	TGTGCCAGCAGCCGTCTACGCTATCCCTCAGGGGAATATAGCAATCAGCCCCAGCATTTT
TRBV14	13	-	TRBJ1-2	-	CASSQEGSYGYTF	TGTGCCAGCAGCCAAGAGGGGAGTTATGGCTACACCTTC
TRBV6-1	11	-	TRBJ2-7	-	CASSDDVKRYF	TGTGCCAGCAGTGACGACGTTAAACGGTACTTC
TRBV7-2	16	-	TRBJ2-6	-	CASSLVRGPGANVLTF	TGTGCCAGCAGCTTAGTGCGGGGGCCTGGGGCCAACGTCCTGACTTTC
TRBV28	16	TRBD1	TRBJ1-6	-	CASSPGTGYYNSPLHF	TGTGCCAGCAGTCCGGGGACAGGATATTATAATTCACCCCTCCACTTT
TRBV10-1	14	TRBD2	TRBJ2-7	once	CARRGLAEHYEQYF	TGCGCCAGAAGGGGACTAGCGGAGCACTACGAGCAGTACTTC
TRBV28	17	-	TRBJ2-1	-	CASSFWGAGSSYNEQFF	TGTGCCAGCAGTTTTTGGGGGGCGGGGAGCTCCTACAATGAGCAGTTCTTC
TRBV6-5	13	-	TRBJ2-5	-	CASSGALQETQYF	TGTGCCAGCAGTGGGGCCCTCCAAGAGACCCAGTACTTC
TRBV28	16	-	TRBJ2-7	-	CASSRAPFTGFDEQYF	TGTGCCAGCAGTAGGGCCCCGTTCACAGGGTTCGACGAGCAGTACTTC
TRBV4-1	16	TRBD1	TRBJ1-2	-	CASSLVGGQGNYGYTF	TGCGCCAGCAGCCTCGTGGGGGGACAGGGGAACTATGGCTACACCTTC
TRBV29-1	13	TRBD1	TRBJ2-1	-	CSGGGRLYNEQFF	TGCAGCGGAGGGGGCAGACTCTACAATGAGCAGTTCTTC
TRBV7-2	15	-	TRBJ1-3	-	CASSPKQRSGNTIYF	TGTGCCAGCAGCCCCAAACAGCGATCTGGAAACACCATATATTTT
TRBV21-1	15	-	TRBJ2-7	few	CASSLRQGFSYEQYF	TGTGCCAGCAGCCTACGACAGGGCTTCTCCTACGAGCAGTACTTC
TRBV19	13	TRBD1	TRBJ2-7	once	CASSIRTGDEQYF	TGTGCCAGTAGTATTCGGACAGGGGATGAGCAGTACTTC
TRBV7-2	14	-	TRBJ2-7	-	CASSRGGQLYEQYF	TGTGCCAGCAGCCGAGGCGGCCAACTTTACGAGCAGTACTTC
TRBV13	17	-	TRBJ2-1	-	CASSLNAWGSRSNEQFF	TGTGCCAGCAGCTTAAATGCTTGGGGCAGCAGGAGCAATGAGCAGTTCTTC
TRBV5-8	17	-	TRBJ2-3	-	CASSEVPGPHITDTQYF	TGTGCCAGCAGCGAGGTCCCCGGGCCCCACATTACAGATACGCAGTATTTT
TRBV28	11	-	TRBJ2-1	once	CASSLSEGQFF	TGTGCCAGCAGTTTATCCGAGGGGCAGTTCTTC
TRBV5-1	17	TRBD1	TRBJ2-6	-	CASSFGTGGAGANVLTF	TGCGCCAGCAGCTTTGGGACAGGGGGCGCTGGGGCCAACGTCCTGACTTTC
TRBV7-8	15	TRBD2	TRBJ2-7	-	CASSLRGVGNYEQYF	TGTGCCAGCAGCTTACGGGGGGTAGGAAACTACGAGCAGTACTTC
TRBV7-2	14	TRBD2	TRBJ2-3	-	CASSMTSGADTQYF	TGTGCCAGCAGCATGACTAGCGGGGCAGATACGCAGTATTTT
TRBV11-2	11	-	TRBJ2-7	-	CASSSWSEQYF	TGTGCCAGCAGCTCTTGGAGCGAGCAGTACTTC
TRBV19	17	-	TRBJ1-5	-	CASSIGQIPSSNQPQHF	TGTGCCAGTAGTATCGGACAGATTCCTTCTAGCAATCAGCCCCAGCATTTT
TRBV2	11	-	TRBJ2-1	-	CASSEGYYEFF	TGTGCCAGCAGCGAGGGGTATTATGAGTTCTTC
TRBV5-1	17	TRBD2	TRBJ2-7	-	CASSSQGLAGGFYEQYF	TGCGCCAGCAGCTCCCAAGGACTAGCGGGAGGGTTCTACGAGCAGTACTTC
TRBV7-6	15	TRBD2	TRBJ2-3	-	CASSTSGRSTDTQYF	TGTGCCAGCAGCACTAGCGGGAGGAGCACAGATACGCAGTATTTT
TRBV27	15	TRBD2	TRBJ2-1	-	CASSSGTSGSNEQFF	TGTGCCAGCAGTTCCGGGACTAGCGGGAGCAATGAGCAGTTCTTC
TRBV29-1	12	-	TRBJ2-5	once	CSVPGQTETQYF	TGCAGCGTTCCGGGACAAACGGAGACCCAGTACTTC
TRBV28	16	-	TRBJ2-3	-	CASSPKGTLSTDTQYF	TGTGCCAGCAGCCCCAAGGGGACTTTAAGCACAGATACGCAGTATTTT
TRBV9	15	-	TRBJ2-1	-	CASSVARGSYNEQFF	TGTGCCAGCAGCGTAGCCCGGGGGTCCTACAATGAGCAGTTCTTC
TRBV7-6	16	TRBD1	TRBJ1-3	-	CASSLETLDRGNTIYF	TGTGCCAGCAGCTTAGAGACCTTGGACAGGGGAAACACCATATATTTT
TRBV10-2	15	TRBD2	TRBJ2-7	-	CASSDIGSGRNEQYF	TGCGCCAGCAGCGACATCGGTAGCGGGAGGAACGAGCAGTACTTC
TRBV6-1	14	-	TRBJ2-7	-	CASSDLSSGYEQYF	TGTGCCAGCAGTGATCTTAGCTCGGGTTACGAGCAGTACTTC
TRBV6-1	15	-	TRBJ1-1	once	CASSEVGSLNTEAFF	TGTGCCAGCAGTGAAGTAGGGTCCCTGAACACTGAAGCTTTCTTT